This T cell receptor (beta chain) originates from a study of cytomegalovirus exposure and HLA in healthy donors. Across the whole study: Most genotyped donors, 81% of some 400, had Caucasian-associated genetic ancestry. Findings and caveats of the study: A few CMV-associated chains were confirmed in vitro to be specific for CMV antigens. Earlier findings revealed that most TCR beta V segments proved productive either about 90% or about 30% of the time. Later analysis associated a missense DCLRE1C variant with TCR beta V- and J-gene trimming.

This CDR3 comprises 16 residues. V lost 0 bases to trimming and J lost 9 bases; unmatched junction nucleotides: 6. Per germline, CDR1 KGHSH and CDR2 LQKENI. Note on this clone: The antigen is undetermined.

In the PCR, 60 Vbeta and 13 Jbeta primers were used. The table came from immunoSEQ multiplex PCR; TCRdb's copy has only in-frame clones and leaves some out. This table holds approximately 300,000 clones, 80% found once. The chain combines TRBV18 with TRBJ1-6; 9 bases are shared with TRBD1. The source is a girl aged 2-10 years in good health and CMV-seronegative. The sample comprised PBMCs. CDR3 sequence reads: CASSPPGTGRRSPLHF. The CDR3 DNA reads TGTGCCAGCTCACCACCAGGGACAGGGCGGCGTTCACCCCTCCACTTT.